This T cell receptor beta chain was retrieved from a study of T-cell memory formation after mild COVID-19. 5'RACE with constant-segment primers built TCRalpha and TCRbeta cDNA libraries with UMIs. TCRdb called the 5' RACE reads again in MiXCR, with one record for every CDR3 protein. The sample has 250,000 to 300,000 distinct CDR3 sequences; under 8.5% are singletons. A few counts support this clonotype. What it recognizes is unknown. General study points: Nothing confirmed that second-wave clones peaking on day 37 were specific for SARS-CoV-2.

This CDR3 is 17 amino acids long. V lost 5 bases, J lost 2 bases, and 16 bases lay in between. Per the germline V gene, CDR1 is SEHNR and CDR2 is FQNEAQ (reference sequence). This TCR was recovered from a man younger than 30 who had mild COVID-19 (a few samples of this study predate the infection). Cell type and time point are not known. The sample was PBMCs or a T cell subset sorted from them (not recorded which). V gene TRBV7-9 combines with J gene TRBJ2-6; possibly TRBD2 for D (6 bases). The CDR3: CASSPTGGATGANVLTF. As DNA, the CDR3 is TGTGCCAGCAGCCCTACCGGAGGGGCAACTGGGGCCAACGTCCTGACTTTC.